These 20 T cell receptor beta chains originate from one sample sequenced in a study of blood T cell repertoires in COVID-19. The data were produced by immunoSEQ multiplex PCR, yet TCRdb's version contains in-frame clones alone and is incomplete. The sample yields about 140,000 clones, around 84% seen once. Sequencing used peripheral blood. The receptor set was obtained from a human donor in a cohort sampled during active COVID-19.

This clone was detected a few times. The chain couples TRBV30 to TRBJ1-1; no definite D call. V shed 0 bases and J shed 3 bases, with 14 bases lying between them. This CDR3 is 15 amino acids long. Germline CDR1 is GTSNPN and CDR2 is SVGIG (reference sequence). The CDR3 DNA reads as TGTGCCTGGAGTGTATCGGGGAGTGGGCACACTGAAGCTTTCTTT. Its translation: CAWSVSGSGHTEAFF.

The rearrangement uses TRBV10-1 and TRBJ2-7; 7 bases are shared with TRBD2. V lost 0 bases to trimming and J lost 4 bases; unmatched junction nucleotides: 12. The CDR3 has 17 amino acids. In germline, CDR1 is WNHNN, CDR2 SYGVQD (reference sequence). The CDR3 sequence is CASSESDGGGNRYEQYF. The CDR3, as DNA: TGCGCCAGCAGTGAGTCGGATGGCGGGGGAAACCGGTACGAGCAGTACTTC.

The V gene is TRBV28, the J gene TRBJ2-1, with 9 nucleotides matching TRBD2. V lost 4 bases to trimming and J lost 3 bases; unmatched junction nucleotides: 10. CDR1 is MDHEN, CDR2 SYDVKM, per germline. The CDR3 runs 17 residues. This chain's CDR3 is CASSSFLLAGNYNEQFF. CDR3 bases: TGTGCCAGCAGTTCCTTCCTCCTAGCGGGGAACTACAATGAGCAGTTCTTC.

The DNA of the CDR3 is TGCGCCAGCAGCTTGACCGGGACAGCTAATTCACCCCTCCACTTT. Protein sequence: CASSLTGTANSPLHF. The V gene is TRBV5-1, the J gene TRBJ1-6; 7 bases match TRBD1. Per the germline V gene, CDR1 is SGHRS and CDR2 is YFSETQ. The CDR3 is 15 residues long. Trimming took 1 base from V and 6 from J; bases not matched to a gene: 4.

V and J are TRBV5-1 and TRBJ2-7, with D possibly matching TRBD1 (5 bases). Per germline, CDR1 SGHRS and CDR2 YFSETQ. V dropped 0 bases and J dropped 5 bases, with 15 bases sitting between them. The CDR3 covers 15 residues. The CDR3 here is CASSLDSGLQDEQYF. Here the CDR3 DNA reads TGCGCCAGCAGCTTGGATTCAGGGCTTCAGGACGAGCAGTACTTC.

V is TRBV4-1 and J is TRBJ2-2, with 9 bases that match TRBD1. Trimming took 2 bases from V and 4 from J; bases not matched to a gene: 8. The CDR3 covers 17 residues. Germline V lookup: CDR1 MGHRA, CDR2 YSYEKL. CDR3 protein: CASSQLTQGARTGELFF. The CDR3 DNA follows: TGCGCCAGCAGCCAATTAACACAGGGGGCGCGCACCGGGGAGCTGTTTTTT.

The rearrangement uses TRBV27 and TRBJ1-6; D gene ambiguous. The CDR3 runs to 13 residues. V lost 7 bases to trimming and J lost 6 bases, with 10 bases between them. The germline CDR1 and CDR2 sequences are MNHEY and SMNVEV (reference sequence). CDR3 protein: CASTQKFNSPLHF. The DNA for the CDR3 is TGTGCCAGCACCCAGAAATTTAATTCACCCCTCCACTTT.

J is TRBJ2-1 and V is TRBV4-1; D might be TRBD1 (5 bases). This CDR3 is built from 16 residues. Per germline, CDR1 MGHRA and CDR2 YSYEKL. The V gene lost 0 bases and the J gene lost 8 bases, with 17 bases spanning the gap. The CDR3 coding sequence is TGCGCCAGCAGCCAAGATCTTAGGGGTAGGATCTATGAGCAGTTCTTC. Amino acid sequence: CASSQDLRGRIYEQFF.

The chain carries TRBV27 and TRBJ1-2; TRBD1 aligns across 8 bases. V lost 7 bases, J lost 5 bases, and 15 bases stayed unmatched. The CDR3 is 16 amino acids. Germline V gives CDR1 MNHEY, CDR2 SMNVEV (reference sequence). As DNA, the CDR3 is TGTGCCAGCACCCCTTATCCCCGACAGGGGCCTTATGGCTACACCTTC. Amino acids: CASTPYPRQGPYGYTF.

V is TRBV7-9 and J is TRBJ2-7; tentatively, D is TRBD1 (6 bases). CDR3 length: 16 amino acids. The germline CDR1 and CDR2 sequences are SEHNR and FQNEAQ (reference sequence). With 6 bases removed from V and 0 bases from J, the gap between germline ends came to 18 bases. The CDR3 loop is CASRGPGQLISYEQYF. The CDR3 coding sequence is TGTGCCAGCAGGGGGCCCGGACAGCTCATCTCCTACGAGCAGTACTTC.

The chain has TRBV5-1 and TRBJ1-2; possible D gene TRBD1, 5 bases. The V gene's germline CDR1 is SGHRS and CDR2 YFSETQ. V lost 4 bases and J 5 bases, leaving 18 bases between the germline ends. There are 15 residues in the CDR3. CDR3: CASSRGRPGEYGYTF. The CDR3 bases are TGCGCCAGCAGCCGGGGCCGGCCGGGGGAGTATGGCTACACCTTC. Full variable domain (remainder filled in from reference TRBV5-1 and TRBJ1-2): KAGVTQTPRYLIKTRGQQVTLSCSPISGHRSVSWYQQTPGQGLQFLFEYFSETQRNKGNFPGRFSGRQFSNSRSEMNVSTLELGDSALYLCASSRGRPGEYGYTFGSGTRLTVV.

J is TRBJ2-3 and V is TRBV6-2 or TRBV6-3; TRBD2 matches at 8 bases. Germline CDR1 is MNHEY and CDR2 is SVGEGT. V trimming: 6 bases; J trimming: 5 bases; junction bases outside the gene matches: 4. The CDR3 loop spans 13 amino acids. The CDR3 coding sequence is TGTGCCAGCAGCACCGGGGGGGTAGATACGCAGTATTTT. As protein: CASSTGGVDTQYF.

CDR3 residues: CASSEGPGDGYTF. The CDR3 nucleotides read TGTGCCAGCAGTGAAGGTCCCGGAGACGGCTACACCTTC. The V and J genes are TRBV2 and TRBJ1-2; D is undetermined. CDR1 is SNHLY, CDR2 FYNNEI, per germline. CDR3 length equals 13 residues. Trimming shortened V by 1 base and J by 8 bases, and 11 bases separated the two germline ends.

CDR3 protein: CASTQGAREKLFF. The CDR3 coding sequence is TGTGCCAGCACTCAGGGGGCTCGCGAAAAACTGTTTTTT. This rearrangement joins TRBV12-3 or TRBV12-4 to TRBJ1-4; TRBD1 aligns across 8 bases. V dropped 7 bases and J dropped 8; count of bases not matched to a gene: 6. The CDR3 loop spans 13 amino acids.

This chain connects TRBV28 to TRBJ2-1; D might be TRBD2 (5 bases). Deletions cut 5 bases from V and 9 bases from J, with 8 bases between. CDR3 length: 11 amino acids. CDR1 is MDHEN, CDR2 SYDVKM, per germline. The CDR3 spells CASSPGSEQFF. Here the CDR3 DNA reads TGTGCCAGCAGTCCGGGGAGTGAGCAGTTCTTC.

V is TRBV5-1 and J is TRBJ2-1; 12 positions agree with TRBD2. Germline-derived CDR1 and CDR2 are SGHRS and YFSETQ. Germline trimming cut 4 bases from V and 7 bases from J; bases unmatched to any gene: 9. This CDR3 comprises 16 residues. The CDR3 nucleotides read TGCGCCAGCAGCGATCGACTAGCGGGAGATGTTAATGAGCAGTTCTTC. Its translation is CASSDRLAGDVNEQFF.

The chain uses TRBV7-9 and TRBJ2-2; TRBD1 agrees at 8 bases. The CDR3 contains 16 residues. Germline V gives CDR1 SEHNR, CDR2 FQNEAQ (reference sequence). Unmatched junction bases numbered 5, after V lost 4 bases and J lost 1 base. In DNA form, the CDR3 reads TGTGCCAGCAGCTCCACCGGGACAGGGAACACCGGGGAGCTGTTTTTT. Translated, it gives CASSSTGTGNTGELFF.

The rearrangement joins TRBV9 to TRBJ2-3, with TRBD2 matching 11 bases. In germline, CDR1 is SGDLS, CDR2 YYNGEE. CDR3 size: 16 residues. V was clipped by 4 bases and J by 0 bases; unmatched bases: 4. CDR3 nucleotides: TGTGCCAGCAGCCCCTGGACTAGCGGGAGCACAGATACGCAGTATTTT. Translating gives CASSPWTSGSTDTQYF.

CDR3 in amino acids: CASSVGRGSSYNEQFF. The CDR3 DNA sequence: TGTGCCAGCAGTGTAGGGCGGGGGAGCTCCTACAATGAGCAGTTCTTC. The chain links TRBV2 to TRBJ2-1, with TRBD2 identical over 7 bases. This CDR3 comprises 16 residues. Germline V gene sequence: CDR1 SNHLY, CDR2 FYNNEI. V was clipped by 4 bases and J by 0 bases; unmatched bases: 6.

The CDR3 bases are TGTGCCAGTAGGAGAAGCGGGGGGGCCGGAGGCAATGAGCAGTTCTTC. The encoded protein is CASRRSGGAGGNEQFF. V and J are TRBV19 and TRBJ2-1, with 10 bases aligning to TRBD2. V shed 6 bases and J 6 bases; nucleotides not matched to a gene: 11. CDR1 and CDR2 (germline): LNHDA, SQIVND (reference sequence). The CDR3 covers 16 residues.